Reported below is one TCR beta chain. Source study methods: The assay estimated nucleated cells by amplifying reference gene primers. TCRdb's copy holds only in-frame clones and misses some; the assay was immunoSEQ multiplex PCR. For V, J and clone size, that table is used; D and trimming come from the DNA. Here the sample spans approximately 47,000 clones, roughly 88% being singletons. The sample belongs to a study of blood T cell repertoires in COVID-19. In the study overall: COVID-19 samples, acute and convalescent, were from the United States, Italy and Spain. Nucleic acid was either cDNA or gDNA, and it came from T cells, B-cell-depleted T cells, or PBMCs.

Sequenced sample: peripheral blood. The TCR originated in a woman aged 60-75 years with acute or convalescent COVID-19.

The CDR3 here is CASSYGGRINLNTQYF. In DNA form, the CDR3 reads TGTGCCAGCAGTTACGGTGGGCGAATTAACCTGAATACGCAGTATTTT. The chain has TRBV6-6 and TRBJ2-3; D gene ambiguous. Germline V gene sequence: CDR1 MNHNY, CDR2 SVGAGI (reference sequence). The CDR3 runs to 16 residues. Trimming shortened V by 2 bases and J by 7 bases, and 19 bases separated the two germline ends.